The 18 T cell receptor beta chains given below trace back to one sample, sequenced in a study of shared clonotypes between healthy human individuals. The repertoire was sequenced with immunoSEQ multiplex PCR; TCRdb's copy has only in-frame clones and lacks some. The sample contains fewer than 600,000 clones, around 81% of which appear only once. The sample was PBMCs. The receptors were gathered from a woman between 35 and 50 years old in good health. Some clones in this sample may be carry-over from other donors' samples.

This chain connects TRBV18 to TRBJ1-1; D call uncertain. Germline CDR1 KGHSH, CDR2 LQKENI. Trimming pared 5 bases from V and 2 bases from J, leaving 18 bases between. This CDR3 spans 16 amino acids. As DNA, the CDR3 is TGTGCCAGCTCAAGGGATAGTATTCTGGGTAACACTGAAGCTTTCTTT. Translated: CASSRDSILGNTEAFF. Full variable domain (outside the CDR3, taken from reference TRBV18 and TRBJ1-1): NAGVMQNPRHLVRRRGQEARLRCSPMKGHSHVYWYRQLPEEGLKFMVYLQKENIIDESGMPKERFSAEFPKEGPSILRIQQVVRGDSAAYFCASSRDSILGNTEAFFGQGTRLTVV.

The chain uses TRBV7-2 and TRBJ2-7, with 7 bases identical to TRBD1. Germline assignment: CDR1 SGHTA and CDR2 FQGNSA. After removal of 5 bases from V and 3 bases from J, the junction contained 10 bases not matched to a gene. This CDR3 contains 15 residues. The CDR3 DNA follows: TGTGCCAGCAGCCCCAGAGGGACAGACATCTACGAGCAGTACTTC. This codes for CASSPRGTDIYEQYF.

The chain employs TRBV14 and TRBJ2-5; no reliable D call. V dropped 8 bases and J dropped 7 bases, with 8 bases sitting between them. Per germline, CDR1 SGHDN and CDR2 FVKESK. This CDR3 is 10 amino acids long. The CDR3 protein is CASAIRTQYF. For the CDR3, the DNA is TGTGCCAGCGCGATTAGGACCCAGTACTTC.

The J gene is TRBJ2-1, the V gene TRBV6-1; 10 nucleotides align to TRBD2. Germline CDR1 is MNHNS and CDR2 is SASEGT. With V trimmed by 2 bases and J by 9 bases, 7 bases remained unmatched. This CDR3 spans 15 amino acids. In DNA, the CDR3 is TGTGCCAGCAGTGAACTAGCGGGAGAAGGCGGTGAGCAGTTCTTC. Translation gives CASSELAGEGGEQFF.

This sequence joins TRBV6-5 and TRBJ2-2; TRBD1 might be the D (5 bases). V was clipped by 8 bases and J by 7 bases, with 20 bases between them. Germline V gives CDR1 MNHEY, CDR2 SVGAGI. The CDR3 is made up of 15 amino acids. The CDR3 here is CASGRGSSEIGELFF. CDR3 nucleotide sequence: TGTGCCAGCGGTAGGGGCTCTTCGGAAATCGGGGAGCTGTTTTTT.

The CDR3 DNA reads TGCGCCAGCAGCTTGACAGGGGGCCCAGATACGCAGTATTTT. Encoded protein: CASSLTGGPDTQYF. This sequence joins TRBV5-1 and TRBJ2-3; the match to TRBD1 covers 9 bases. The V gene end was trimmed by 1 base and the J gene end by 4 bases; junction bases not matched to a gene: 1. The germline V gene has CDR1 SGHRS and CDR2 YFSETQ. This CDR3 has 14 amino acids.

This rearrangement joins TRBV4-1 to TRBJ2-7; 11 bases map to TRBD2. This CDR3 has 17 amino acids. CDR1 and CDR2 from the germline V gene are MGHRA and YSYEKL. V gave up 0 bases and J gave up 4 bases; unmatched junction bases: 8. This CDR3 reads CASSQDPTSGGPYEQYF. CDR3 coding DNA: TGCGCCAGCAGCCAAGATCCTACTAGCGGGGGCCCGTACGAGCAGTACTTC.

The chain couples TRBV7-9 to TRBJ2-3, with D uncertain. In germline, CDR1 is SEHNR, CDR2 FQNEAQ (reference sequence). Trimming removed 4 bases from V and 3 bases from J, with 5 bases in between. This CDR3 comprises 12 residues. In nucleotides, the CDR3 is TGTGCCAGCAGCTCGCGTACAGATACGCAGTATTTT. Protein sequence: CASSSRTDTQYF.

The DNA for the CDR3 is TGCGCCAGCTCTTACAGGGGGAGTTACAATGAGCAGTTCTTC. Amino acids: CASSYRGSYNEQFF. V and J are TRBV5-1 and TRBJ2-1; 8 bases fit TRBD1. The CDR3 is 14 residues long. Germline V gene lookup returns CDR1 SGHRS and CDR2 YFSETQ. V lost 7 bases and J lost 4; bases outside the gene matches: 7.

The V call is TRBV6-1, the J call TRBJ1-1, with a tentative D call TRBD1 (5 bases). The V and J ends lost 1 base and 10 bases respectively, with 10 bases between them. The CDR3 length is 12 residues. The V gene's germline CDR1 is MNHNS and CDR2 SASEGT. The CDR3 here is CASSEGRQGAFF. The CDR3 DNA is TGTGCCAGCAGTGAAGGGCGGCAGGGAGCTTTCTTT.

The chain couples TRBV6-5 to TRBJ2-3; 12 bases line up with TRBD2. This CDR3 has 16 residues. Trimming cost V 7 bases and J 5 bases; bases outside gene matches: 10. The germline gives CDR1 MNHEY, CDR2 SVGAGI. CDR3: CASIYLAGGPVDTQYF. The CDR3 DNA follows: TGTGCCAGCATTTATCTAGCGGGAGGGCCTGTAGATACGCAGTATTTT.

V usage is TRBV19 and J usage is TRBJ1-4, with D hard to call. In germline, CDR1 is LNHDA, CDR2 SQIVND (reference sequence). V lost 8 bases and J 0 bases, leaving 16 bases between the germline ends. The CDR3 is 16 residues long. DNA for the CDR3: TGTGCCAGTTCATCACTGCCCCAAGCAACTAATGAAAAACTGTTTTTT. Translation: CASSSLPQATNEKLFF.

The chain has TRBV9 and TRBJ2-2; 7 bases match TRBD2. From germline, CDR1 is SGDLS and CDR2 YYNGEE. The length of the CDR3 is 16 residues. V trimming: 2 bases; J trimming: 1 base; junction bases outside the gene matches: 5. This CDR3 reads CASSVGRGKNTGELFF. In nucleotides, the CDR3 is TGTGCCAGCAGCGTTGGGCGGGGGAAGAACACCGGGGAGCTGTTTTTT.

This chain connects TRBV30 to TRBJ2-5; perhaps D is TRBD1 or TRBD2 (5 bases each). V was shortened by 0 bases and J by 4 bases, with 12 bases between the two germline ends. Germline loops: CDR1 GTSNPN, CDR2 SVGIG (reference sequence). This CDR3 is built from 14 residues. The CDR3 loop is CAWSVKWGRETQYF. The CDR3 DNA is TGTGCCTGGAGTGTAAAGTGGGGGAGAGAGACCCAGTACTTC. The complete variable domain, with remaining parts taken from reference TRBV30 and TRBJ2-5, reads SQTIHQWPATLVQPVGSPLSLECTVEGTSNPNLYWYRQAAGRGLQLLFYSVGIGQISSEVPQNLSASRPQDRQFILSSKKLLLSDSGFYLCAWSVKWGRETQYFGPGTRLLVL.

The chain carries TRBV6-6 and TRBJ2-5, with TRBD2 matching over 13 bases. Losses at the gene ends were 6 bases for V and 2 bases for J; bases not matched to a gene: 3. The germline V gene encodes CDR1 MNHNY and CDR2 SVGAGI (reference sequence). This CDR3 region has 15 residues. This chain's CDR3 is CASRRGLAGQETQYF. DNA for the CDR3: TGTGCCAGCAGGCGGGGACTAGCGGGGCAAGAGACCCAGTACTTC.

The chain joins TRBV6-1 to TRBJ2-6, with 10 bases aligning to TRBD1. The CDR3 consists of 19 residues. Germline CDR1 is MNHNS and CDR2 is SASEGT. V shed 4 bases and J 0 bases; nucleotides not matched to a gene: 9. CDR3 protein: CASSVQTGGAGSGANVLTF. The CDR3, as DNA: TGTGCCAGCAGTGTACAGACAGGGGGCGCGGGCTCTGGGGCCAACGTCCTGACTTTC.

A remark on this clone: This specimen includes other DNA sequences encoding the same CDR3. The V and J genes are TRBV18 and TRBJ2-7; TRBD2 matches 13 bases. The J segment lost 1 base and the V segment lost 3 bases, leaving 0 bases of the junction unmatched. The CDR3 is made up of 15 amino acids. The germline V gene encodes CDR1 KGHSH and CDR2 LQKENI. As DNA, the CDR3 is TGTGCCAGCTCACCGGGACTAGCGGGGTCCTACGAGCAGTACTTC. Translation: CASSPGLAGSYEQYF.

With regard to this clone: Since a much larger clone is just one base distant, this may be a read error. V usage is TRBV11-3 and J usage is TRBJ2-5; the D is unclear. CDR3 length: 14 residues. The ends were cut back, 1 base at V and 4 bases at J, with 10 bases in the middle. Germline loops: CDR1 SGHNT, CDR2 YENEEA. The CDR3 DNA sequence: TGTGCCAGCAGCTTAGGTGGCGAGAGAGAGACCCAGTACTTC. The encoded protein is CASSLGGERETQYF.